The 13 T cell receptor beta chains given below trace back to one sample, sequenced in a study of cytomegalovirus exposure and HLA in healthy donors (TCRdb year 2017). The receptor library was made with the immunoSEQ multiplex PCR assay. For the multiplex PCR, a mixture combining 60 forward primers for TCR Vbeta segments and 13 reverse primers for TCR Jbeta segments was used. The immuneACCESS repertoire file appears here via TCRdb, limited to in-frame rearrangements. These files lack a portion of the clones; in checked studies, under half of the deficit traces to unresolved V genes, and the cause of the others is not known. The sample has about 270,000 clones on record, roughly 89% of them singletons. The ten largest make up less than 4.5% of the sample. The material sequenced was PBMCs. All receptors come from a man in his forties in good health and CMV-seropositive.

This chain links TRBV28 with TRBJ2-2; TRBD2 is a possible D gene (5 bases). This CDR3 spans 13 amino acids. Germline V lookup: CDR1 MDHEN, CDR2 SYDVKM. V lost 4 bases to trimming and J lost 2 bases, with 5 bases between them. The CDR3 sequence: CASSSSNTGELFF. The CDR3 DNA reads TGTGCCAGCAGTTCTAGCAACACCGGGGAGCTGTTTTTT.

This chain links TRBV7-2 with TRBJ2-7, with D possibly being TRBD2 (5 bases). The germline V gene has CDR1 SGHTA and CDR2 FQGNSA. Trimming cost V 3 bases and J 2 bases, with 17 bases left between them. The CDR3 runs 16 residues. The CDR3 reads CASSFVRIGEAYEQYF. The CDR3 DNA follows: TGTGCCAGCAGCTTCGTACGCATCGGGGAAGCCTACGAGCAGTACTTC.

This clone was detected only a few times. The sample contains more than one DNA sequence encoding this CDR3. The genes are TRBV4-3 and TRBJ1-1; possibly TRBD1 for D (6 bases). The CDR3 length is 15 residues. CDR1 is LGHNA, CDR2 YSLEER, per germline. The V end was cut by 0 bases, the J end by 0 bases, with 8 bases between. CDR3 sequence reads: CASSQDRGLNTEAFF. The CDR3 DNA reads as TGCGCCAGCAGCCAAGACAGGGGTTTGAACACTGAAGCTTTCTTT.

The genes are TRBV6-1 and TRBJ1-2; D remains ambiguous. Looked up from germline, CDR1 is MNHNS and CDR2 is SASEGT. Trimming stripped 6 bases from V and 0 bases from J, with 8 bases between. CDR3 size: 13 residues. The CDR3 sequence: CASRRGANYGYTF. The CDR3 nucleotides are TGTGCCAGCAGGCGGGGAGCTAACTATGGCTACACCTTC.

In its sample, this clone was seen a few times. The V call is TRBV9, the J call TRBJ1-4; D gene ambiguous. Germline CDR1 SGDLS, CDR2 YYNGEE. The CDR3 extends over 16 amino acids. The germline V and J ends were trimmed by 4 bases and 0 bases, with 13 bases remaining between them. The CDR3 loop is CASSPTEATTNEKLFF. In DNA, the CDR3 is TGTGCCAGCAGCCCCACCGAAGCCACAACTAATGAAAAACTGTTTTTT.

The chain combines TRBV5-1 with TRBJ2-5, with 11 bases that match TRBD2. The DNA end is a closer match to TRBJ2-7, so the J assignment may be wrong. The CDR3 loop spans 15 amino acids. Per the germline V gene, CDR1 is SGHRS and CDR2 is YFSETQ. CDR3 nucleotides: TGCGCCAGCAGCCTTAGACTAGCGGGATCCTACGAGCAGTACTTC. Translating gives CASSLRLAGSYEQYF.

The chain combines TRBV7-2 with TRBJ2-3; D remains unclear. This CDR3 comprises 13 residues. The V end was cut by 4 bases, the J end by 1 base, with 6 bases between. Germline lookup yields CDR1 SGHTA and CDR2 FQGNSA. DNA of the CDR3: TGTGCCAGCAGCTCCCCTGGCACAGATACGCAGTATTTT. Its translation is CASSSPGTDTQYF.

This clone was found a few times. The chain links TRBV14 to TRBJ2-7, with 8 bases matching TRBD2. CDR3 length: 14 residues. With 6 bases clipped from V and 3 bases from J, the junction kept 7 bases outside the gene matches. Germline V gene sequence: CDR1 SGHDN, CDR2 FVKESK. The DNA of the CDR3 is TGTGCCAGCAGTCCTTGGACTAGCCACTACGAGCAGTACTTC. Its protein is CASSPWTSHYEQYF.

CDR3 coding DNA: TGTGCCAGTAGTATAAACGGGTATAGCAATCAGCCCCAGCATTTT. This gives the protein CASSINGYSNQPQHF. This chain uses TRBV19 with TRBJ1-5; no firm D call. Germline CDR1 is LNHDA and CDR2 is SQIVND (reference sequence). V lost 2 bases to trimming and J lost 0 bases, with 8 bases between them. The CDR3 has 15 residues.

V and J are TRBV5-1 and TRBJ2-3, with TRBD2 matching 9 bases. The CDR3 contains 16 residues. CDR1 SGHRS and CDR2 YFSETQ come from the germline V gene. With 1 base clipped from V and 4 bases from J, the junction kept 7 bases outside the gene matches. The DNA of the CDR3 is TGCGCCAGCAGCTTGCCGCGGGAGGGCGGTGCAGATACGCAGTATTTT. Residues: CASSLPREGGADTQYF.

This chain uses TRBV18 with TRBJ2-7; possible D gene TRBD1, 5 bases. CDR1 KGHSH and CDR2 LQKENI come from the germline V gene. V was cut by 0 bases and J by 2 bases, with 8 bases left in between. The CDR3 sequence is 14 residues long. The CDR3 loop reads CASSPPDTAYEQYF. The DNA for the CDR3 is TGTGCCAGCTCACCACCGGACACAGCCTACGAGCAGTACTTC.

The chain employs TRBV5-4 and TRBJ2-5, with 10 positions matching TRBD2. Trimming removed 5 bases from V and 2 bases from J; junction bases left unmatched: 6. CDR3 length equals 15 residues. From germline, CDR1 is SGHNT and CDR2 YYREEE (reference sequence). The CDR3 sequence: CASRSATSGQETQYF. CDR3 in DNA: TGTGCCAGCAGGTCGGCGACTAGCGGGCAAGAGACCCAGTACTTC.

V gene TRBV5-4 combines with J gene TRBJ2-1; perhaps TRBD2 as D (6 bases). Trimming removed 0 bases from V and 8 bases from J, with 12 bases in between. The V gene's germline CDR1 is SGHNT and CDR2 YYREEE (reference sequence). This CDR3 has 14 residues. CDR3 region: CASSLEFTGDEQFF. In DNA, the CDR3 is TGTGCCAGCAGCTTGGAGTTTACGGGAGATGAGCAGTTCTTC.